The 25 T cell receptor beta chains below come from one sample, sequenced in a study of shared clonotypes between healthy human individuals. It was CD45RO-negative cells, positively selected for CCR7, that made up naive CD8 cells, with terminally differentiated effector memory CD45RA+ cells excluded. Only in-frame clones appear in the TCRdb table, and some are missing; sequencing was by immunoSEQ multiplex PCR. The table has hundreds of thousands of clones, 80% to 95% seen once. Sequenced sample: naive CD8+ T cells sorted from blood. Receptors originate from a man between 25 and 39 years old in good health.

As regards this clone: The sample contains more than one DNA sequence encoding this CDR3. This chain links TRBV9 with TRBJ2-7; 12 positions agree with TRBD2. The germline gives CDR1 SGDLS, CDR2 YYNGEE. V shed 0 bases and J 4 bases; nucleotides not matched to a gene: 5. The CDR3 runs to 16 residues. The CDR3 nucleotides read TGTGCCAGCAGCGTAGATCTAGCGGGAGGGCTGTACGAGCAGTACTTC. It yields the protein CASSVDLAGGLYEQYF.

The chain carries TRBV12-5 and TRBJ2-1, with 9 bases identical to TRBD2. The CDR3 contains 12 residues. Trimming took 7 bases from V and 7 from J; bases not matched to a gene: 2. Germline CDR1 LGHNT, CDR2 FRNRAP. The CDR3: CASAAGGNEQFF. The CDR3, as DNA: TGTGCTAGTGCCGCGGGAGGGAATGAGCAGTTCTTC. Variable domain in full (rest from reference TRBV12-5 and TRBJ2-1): DARVTQTPRHKVTEMGQEVTMRCQPILGHNTVFWYRQTMMQGLELLAYFRNRAPLDDSGMPKDRFSAEMPDATLATLKIQPSEPRDSAVYFCASAAGGNEQFFGPGTRLTVL.

The CDR3 sequence is CASSLAFQDHNEQFF. For the CDR3, the DNA is TGTGCCAGCAGCTTAGCTTTCCAGGATCACAATGAGCAGTTCTTC. The chain has TRBV7-6 and TRBJ2-1; D is uncertain. The germline V gene encodes CDR1 SGHVS and CDR2 FNYEAQ. The germline V and J ends were trimmed by 0 bases and 5 bases, with 11 bases remaining between them. CDR3 length equals 15 residues.

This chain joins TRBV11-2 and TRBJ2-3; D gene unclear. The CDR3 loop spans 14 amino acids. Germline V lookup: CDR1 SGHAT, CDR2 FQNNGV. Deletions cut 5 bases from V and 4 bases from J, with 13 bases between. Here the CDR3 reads CASSLLAGADTQYF. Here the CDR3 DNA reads TGTGCCAGCAGCCTACTCGCCGGCGCAGATACGCAGTATTTT. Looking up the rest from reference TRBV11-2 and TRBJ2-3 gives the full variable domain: EAGVAQSPRYKIIEKRQSVAFWCNPISGHATLYWYQQILGQGPKLLIQFQNNGVVDDSQLPKDRFSAERLKGVDSTLKIQPAKLEDSAVYLCASSLLAGADTQYFGPGTRLTVL.

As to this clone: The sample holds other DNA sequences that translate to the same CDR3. CDR3 DNA: TGTGCCAGCAGCCTGGGACCGACTGAAGCTTTCTTT. It encodes CASSLGPTEAFF. V and J are TRBV7-9 and TRBJ1-1, with a weak D call TRBD1 (5 bases). The germline V gene has CDR1 SEHNR and CDR2 FQNEAQ (reference sequence). The V gene lost 5 bases and the J gene lost 5 bases, with 9 bases spanning the gap. There are 12 residues in the CDR3.

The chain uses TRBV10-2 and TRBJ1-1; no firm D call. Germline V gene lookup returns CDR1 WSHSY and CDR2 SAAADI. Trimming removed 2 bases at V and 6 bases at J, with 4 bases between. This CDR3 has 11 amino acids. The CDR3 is CASSERSEAFF. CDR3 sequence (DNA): TGCGCCAGCAGTGAGCGGTCTGAAGCTTTCTTT.

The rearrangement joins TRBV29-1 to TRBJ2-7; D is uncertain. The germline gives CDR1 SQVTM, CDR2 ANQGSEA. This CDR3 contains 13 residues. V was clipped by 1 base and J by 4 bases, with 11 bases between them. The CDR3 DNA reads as TGCAGCGTTGAAGTAGAGGTTCCGTACGAGCAGTACTTC. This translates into CSVEVEVPYEQYF.

The CDR3 spells CASSLAARDNTEAFF. The CDR3 DNA follows: TGTGCCAGCAGCTTAGCGGCCAGGGACAACACTGAAGCTTTCTTT. V is TRBV7-8 and J is TRBJ1-1, with D possibly TRBD1 on 5 matching bases. Trimming left V 0 bases short and J 2 bases short, with 10 bases between. The germline V gene encodes CDR1 SGHVS and CDR2 FQNEAQ. The CDR3 covers 15 residues.

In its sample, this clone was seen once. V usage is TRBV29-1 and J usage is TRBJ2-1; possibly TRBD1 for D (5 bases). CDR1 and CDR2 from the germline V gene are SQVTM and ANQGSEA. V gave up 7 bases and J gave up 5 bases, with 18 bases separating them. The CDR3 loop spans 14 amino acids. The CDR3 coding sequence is TGCAGCGCACCCCGGTCAGGGTTGCACAATGAGCAGTTCTTC. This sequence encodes CSAPRSGLHNEQFF.

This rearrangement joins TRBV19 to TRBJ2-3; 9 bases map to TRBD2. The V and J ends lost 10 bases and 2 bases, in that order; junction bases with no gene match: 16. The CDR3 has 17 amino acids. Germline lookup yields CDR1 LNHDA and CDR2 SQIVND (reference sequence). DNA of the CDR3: TGTGCCACTACCGGGACTAGCACACTCCAAAACACAGATACGCAGTATTTT. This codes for CATTGTSTLQNTDTQYF. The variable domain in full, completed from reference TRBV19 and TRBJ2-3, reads DGGITQSPKYLFRKEGQNVTLSCEQNLNHDAMYWYRQDPGQGLRLIYYSQIVNDFQKGDIAEGYSVSREKKESFPLTVTSAQKNPTAFYLCATTGTSTLQNTDTQYFGPGTRLTVL.

This CDR3 is CASSRLAGGYNEQFF. The CDR3 nucleotides read TGTGCCAGCAGCCGACTAGCGGGGGGGTACAATGAGCAGTTCTTC. The chain combines TRBV7-9 with TRBJ2-1; 14 bases are a match to TRBD2. This CDR3 region has 15 residues. V lost 5 bases to trimming and J lost 4 bases; unmatched junction nucleotides: 1. In germline, CDR1 is SEHNR, CDR2 FQNEAQ (reference sequence).

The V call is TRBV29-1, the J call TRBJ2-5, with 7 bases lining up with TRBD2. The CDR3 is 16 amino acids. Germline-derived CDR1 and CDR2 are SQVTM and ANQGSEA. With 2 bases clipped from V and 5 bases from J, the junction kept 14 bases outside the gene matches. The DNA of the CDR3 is TGCAGCGTTGAATTGGCGGGAGCCTGGGGGGAGGAGACCCAGTACTTC. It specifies CSVELAGAWGEETQYF.

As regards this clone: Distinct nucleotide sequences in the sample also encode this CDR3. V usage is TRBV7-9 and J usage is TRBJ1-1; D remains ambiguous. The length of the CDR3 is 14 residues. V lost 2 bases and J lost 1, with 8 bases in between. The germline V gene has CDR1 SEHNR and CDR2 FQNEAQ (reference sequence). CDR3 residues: CASSLTGGNTEAFF. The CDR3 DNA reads TGTGCCAGCAGCTTAACTGGCGGGAACACTGAAGCTTTCTTT.

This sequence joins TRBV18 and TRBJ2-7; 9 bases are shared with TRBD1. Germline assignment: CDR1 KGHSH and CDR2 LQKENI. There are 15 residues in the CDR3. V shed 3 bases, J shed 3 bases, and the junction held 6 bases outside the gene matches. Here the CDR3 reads CASSPTDRGNYEQYF. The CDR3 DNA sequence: TGTGCCAGCTCACCGACGGACAGGGGAAACTACGAGCAGTACTTC.

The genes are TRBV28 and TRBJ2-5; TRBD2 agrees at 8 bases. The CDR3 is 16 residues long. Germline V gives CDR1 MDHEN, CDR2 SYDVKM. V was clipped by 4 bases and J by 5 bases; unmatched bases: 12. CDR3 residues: CASSSIAGRLTETQYF. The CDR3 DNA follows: TGTGCCAGCAGTTCGATAGCGGGACGTCTTACGGAGACCCAGTACTTC.

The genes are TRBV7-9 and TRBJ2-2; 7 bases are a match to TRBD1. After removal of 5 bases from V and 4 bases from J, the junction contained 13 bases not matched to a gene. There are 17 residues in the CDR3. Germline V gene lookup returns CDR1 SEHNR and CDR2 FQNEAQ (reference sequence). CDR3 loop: CASSRVTGESVTGELFF. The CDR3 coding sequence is TGTGCCAGCAGCCGCGTCACAGGGGAATCAGTCACCGGGGAGCTGTTTTTT.

This chain's CDR3 is CASSDRGPDYEQYF. The CDR3 DNA reads TGTGCCAGCAGCGACAGGGGGCCCGACTACGAGCAGTACTTC. The chain combines TRBV5-6 with TRBJ2-7; the match to TRBD1 covers 10 bases. From germline, CDR1 is SGHDT and CDR2 YYEEEE. Trimming at V came to 4 bases and at J to 3 bases, leaving 4 bases not matched to a gene. This CDR3 comprises 14 residues.

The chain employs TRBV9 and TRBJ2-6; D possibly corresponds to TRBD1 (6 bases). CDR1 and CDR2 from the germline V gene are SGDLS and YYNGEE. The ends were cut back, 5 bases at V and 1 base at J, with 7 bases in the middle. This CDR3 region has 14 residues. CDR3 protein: CASRQGSGANVLTF. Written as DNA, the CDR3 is TGTGCCAGCAGACAGGGATCTGGGGCCAACGTCCTGACTTTC.

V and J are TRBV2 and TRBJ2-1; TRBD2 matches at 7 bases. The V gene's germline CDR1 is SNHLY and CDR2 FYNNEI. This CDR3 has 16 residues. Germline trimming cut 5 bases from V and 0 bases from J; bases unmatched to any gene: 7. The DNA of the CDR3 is TGTGCCAGCAGTCATAGCGGGTCCAGCTCCTACAATGAGCAGTTCTTC. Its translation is CASSHSGSSSYNEQFF. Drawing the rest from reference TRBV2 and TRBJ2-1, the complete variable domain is EPEVTQTPSHQVTQMGQEVILRCVPISNHLYFYWYRQILGQKVEFLVSFYNNEISEKSEIFDDQFSVERPDGSNFTLKIRSTKLEDSAMYFCASSHSGSSSYNEQFFGPGTRLTVL.

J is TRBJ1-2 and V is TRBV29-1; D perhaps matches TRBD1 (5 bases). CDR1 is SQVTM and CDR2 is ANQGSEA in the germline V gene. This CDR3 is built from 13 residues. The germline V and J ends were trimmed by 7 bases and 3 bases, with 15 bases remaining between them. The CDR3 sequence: CSARSGGDYGYTF. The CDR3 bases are TGCAGCGCCAGAAGCGGGGGGGACTATGGCTACACCTTC. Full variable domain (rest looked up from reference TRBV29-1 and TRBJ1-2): SAVISQKPSRDICQRGTSLTIQCQVDSQVTMMFWYRQQPGQSLTLIATANQGSEATYESGFVIDKFPISRPNLTFSTLTVSNMSPEDSSIYLCSARSGGDYGYTFGSGTRLTVV.

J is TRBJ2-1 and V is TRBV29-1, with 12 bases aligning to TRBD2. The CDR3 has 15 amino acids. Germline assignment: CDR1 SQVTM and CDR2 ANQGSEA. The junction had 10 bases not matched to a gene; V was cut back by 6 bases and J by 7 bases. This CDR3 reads CSVELAGGPENEQFF. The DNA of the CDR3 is TGCAGCGTGGAGCTAGCGGGAGGGCCGGAGAATGAGCAGTTCTTC.

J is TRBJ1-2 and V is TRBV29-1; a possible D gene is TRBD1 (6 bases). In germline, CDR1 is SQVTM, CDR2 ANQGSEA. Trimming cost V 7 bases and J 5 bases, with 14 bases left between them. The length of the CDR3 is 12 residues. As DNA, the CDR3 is TGCAGCGATGGAGAACAGGGTTATGGCTACACCTTC. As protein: CSDGEQGYGYTF. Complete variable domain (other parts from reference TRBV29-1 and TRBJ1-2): SAVISQKPSRDICQRGTSLTIQCQVDSQVTMMFWYRQQPGQSLTLIATANQGSEATYESGFVIDKFPISRPNLTFSTLTVSNMSPEDSSIYLCSDGEQGYGYTFGSGTRLTVV.

Written as DNA, the CDR3 is TGTGCCAGCAGCTTAGACAGGGCAGCCGGAAACACCATATATTTT. This encodes CASSLDRAAGNTIYF. The V gene is TRBV13, the J gene TRBJ1-3, with D possibly being TRBD1 (6 bases). The CDR3 is 15 amino acids. The germline V gene has CDR1 PRHDT and CDR2 FYEKMQ (reference sequence). Deletions cut 1 base from V and 4 bases from J, with 11 bases between.

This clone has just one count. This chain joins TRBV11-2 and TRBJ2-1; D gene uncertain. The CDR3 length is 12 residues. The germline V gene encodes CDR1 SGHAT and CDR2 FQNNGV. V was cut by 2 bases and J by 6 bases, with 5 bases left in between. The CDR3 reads CASSLPSNEQFF. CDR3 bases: TGTGCCAGCAGCTTACCCAGCAATGAGCAGTTCTTC.

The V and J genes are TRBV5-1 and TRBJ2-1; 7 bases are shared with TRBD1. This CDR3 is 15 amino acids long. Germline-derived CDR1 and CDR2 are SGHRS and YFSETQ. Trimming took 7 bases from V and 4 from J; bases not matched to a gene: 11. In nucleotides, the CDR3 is TGCGCCAGCGGACTCGGGACAGAGCGTTACAATGAGCAGTTCTTC. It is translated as CASGLGTERYNEQFF.